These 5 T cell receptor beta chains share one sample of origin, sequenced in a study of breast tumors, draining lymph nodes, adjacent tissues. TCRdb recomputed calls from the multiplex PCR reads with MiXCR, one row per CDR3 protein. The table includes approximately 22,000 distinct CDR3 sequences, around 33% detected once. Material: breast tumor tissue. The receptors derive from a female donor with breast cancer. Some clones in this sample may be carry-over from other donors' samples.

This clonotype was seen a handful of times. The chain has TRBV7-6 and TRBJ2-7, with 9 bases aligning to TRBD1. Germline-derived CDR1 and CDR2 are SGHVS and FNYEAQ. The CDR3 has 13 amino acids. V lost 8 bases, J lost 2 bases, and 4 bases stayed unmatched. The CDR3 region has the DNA TGTGCCAGCGGCAGGGACAGGGCCTACGAGCAGTACTTC. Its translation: CASGRDRAYEQYF.

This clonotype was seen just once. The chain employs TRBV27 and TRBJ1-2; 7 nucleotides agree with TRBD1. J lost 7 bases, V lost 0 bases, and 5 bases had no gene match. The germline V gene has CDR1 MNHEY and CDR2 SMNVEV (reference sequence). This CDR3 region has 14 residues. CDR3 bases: TGTGCCAGCAGTTTATCGACAGGGTACCTTGGCTACACCTTC. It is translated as CASSLSTGYLGYTF.

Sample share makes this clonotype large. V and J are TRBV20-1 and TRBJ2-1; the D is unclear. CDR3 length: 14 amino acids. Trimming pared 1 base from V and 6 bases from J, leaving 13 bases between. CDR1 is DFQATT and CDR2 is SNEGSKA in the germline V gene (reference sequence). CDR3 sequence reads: CSARALKRLNEQFF. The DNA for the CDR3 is TGCAGTGCTAGAGCGCTTAAACGGCTCAATGAGCAGTTCTTC.

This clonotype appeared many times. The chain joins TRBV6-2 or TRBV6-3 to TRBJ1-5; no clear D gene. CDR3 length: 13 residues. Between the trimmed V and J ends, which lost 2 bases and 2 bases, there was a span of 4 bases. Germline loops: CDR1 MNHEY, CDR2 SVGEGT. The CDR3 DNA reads TGTGCCAGCAGTTACACAGGCAATCAGCCCCAGCATTTT. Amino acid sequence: CASSYTGNQPQHF.

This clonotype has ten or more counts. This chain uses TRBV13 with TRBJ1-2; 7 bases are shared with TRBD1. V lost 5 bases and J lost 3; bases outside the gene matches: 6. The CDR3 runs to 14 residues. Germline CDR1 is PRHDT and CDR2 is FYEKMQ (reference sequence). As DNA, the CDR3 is TGTGCCAGCAGCCCCGACAGGGCGGACTATGGCTACACCTTC. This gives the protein CASSPDRADYGYTF.